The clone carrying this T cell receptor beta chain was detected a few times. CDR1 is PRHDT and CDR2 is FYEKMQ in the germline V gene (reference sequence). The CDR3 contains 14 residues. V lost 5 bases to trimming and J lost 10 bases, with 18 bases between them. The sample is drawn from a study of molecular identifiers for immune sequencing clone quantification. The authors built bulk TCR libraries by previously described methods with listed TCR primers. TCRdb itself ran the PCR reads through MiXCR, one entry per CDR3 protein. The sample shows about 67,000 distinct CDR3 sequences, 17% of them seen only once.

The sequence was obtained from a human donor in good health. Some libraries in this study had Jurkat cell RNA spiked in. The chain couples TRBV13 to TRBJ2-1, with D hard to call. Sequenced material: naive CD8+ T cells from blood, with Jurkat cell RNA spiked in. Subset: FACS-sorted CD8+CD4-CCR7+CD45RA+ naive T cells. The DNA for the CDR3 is TGTGCCAGCAGCAAATCCGGGCCCCGAGAGGAGCAGTTCTTC. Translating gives CASSKSGPREEQFF.